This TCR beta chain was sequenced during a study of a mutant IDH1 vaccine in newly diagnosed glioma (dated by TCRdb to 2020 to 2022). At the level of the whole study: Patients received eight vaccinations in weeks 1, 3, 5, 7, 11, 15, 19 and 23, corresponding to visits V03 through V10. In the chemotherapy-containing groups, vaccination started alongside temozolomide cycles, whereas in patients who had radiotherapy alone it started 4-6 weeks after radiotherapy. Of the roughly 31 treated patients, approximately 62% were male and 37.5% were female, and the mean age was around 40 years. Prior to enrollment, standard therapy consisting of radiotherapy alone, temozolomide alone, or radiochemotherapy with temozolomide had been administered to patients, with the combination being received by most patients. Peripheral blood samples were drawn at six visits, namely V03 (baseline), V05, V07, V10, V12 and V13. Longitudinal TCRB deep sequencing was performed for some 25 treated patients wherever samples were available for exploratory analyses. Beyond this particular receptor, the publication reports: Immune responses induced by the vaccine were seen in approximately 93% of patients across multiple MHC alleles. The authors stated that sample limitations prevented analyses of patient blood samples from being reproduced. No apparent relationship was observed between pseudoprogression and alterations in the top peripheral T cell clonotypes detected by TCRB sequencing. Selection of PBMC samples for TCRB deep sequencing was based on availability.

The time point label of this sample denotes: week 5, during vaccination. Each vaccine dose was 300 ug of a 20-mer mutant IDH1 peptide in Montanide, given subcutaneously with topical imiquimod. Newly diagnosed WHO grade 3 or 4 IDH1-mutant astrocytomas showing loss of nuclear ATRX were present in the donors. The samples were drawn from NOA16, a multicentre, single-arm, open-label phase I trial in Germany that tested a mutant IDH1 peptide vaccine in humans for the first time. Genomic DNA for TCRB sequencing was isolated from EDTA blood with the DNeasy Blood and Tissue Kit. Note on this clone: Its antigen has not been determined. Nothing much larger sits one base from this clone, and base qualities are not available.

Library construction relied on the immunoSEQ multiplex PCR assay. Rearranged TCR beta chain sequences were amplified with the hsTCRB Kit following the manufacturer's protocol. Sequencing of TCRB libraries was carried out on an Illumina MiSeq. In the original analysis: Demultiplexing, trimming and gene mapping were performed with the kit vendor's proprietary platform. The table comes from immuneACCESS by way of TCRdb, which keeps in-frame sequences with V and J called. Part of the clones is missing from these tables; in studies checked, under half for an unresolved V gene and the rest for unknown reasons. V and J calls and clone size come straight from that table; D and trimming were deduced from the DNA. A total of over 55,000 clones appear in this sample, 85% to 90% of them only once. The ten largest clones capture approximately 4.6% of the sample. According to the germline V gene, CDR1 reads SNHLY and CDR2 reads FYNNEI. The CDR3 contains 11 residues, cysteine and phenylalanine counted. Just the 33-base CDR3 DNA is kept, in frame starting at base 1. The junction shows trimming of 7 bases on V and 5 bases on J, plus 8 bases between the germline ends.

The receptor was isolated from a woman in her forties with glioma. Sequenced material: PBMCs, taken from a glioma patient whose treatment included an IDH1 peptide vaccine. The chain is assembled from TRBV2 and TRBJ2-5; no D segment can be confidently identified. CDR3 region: CASTPPETQYF. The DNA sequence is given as TGTGCCAGCACCCCCCCTGAGACCCAGTACTTC.